In its sample, the clone carrying this TCR beta chain was seen many times. The trim removed 3 bases at V and 4 bases at J, leaving 5 bases unmatched. This CDR3 region has 15 residues. For TCRbeta, the library was prepared with unique molecular identifiers. TCRdb processed the PCR reads anew with MiXCR; each CDR3 protein has one entry. The sample gives about 190,000 distinct CDR3 sequences, approximately 6.6% of which show up once; around 3% is in the top ten. These data originate in a study of T-cell reconstitution after alpha-beta-depleted transplantation in children. V and J are TRBV12-3 or TRBV12-4 and TRBJ2-1, with TRBD2 matching 8 bases. This material consisted of PBMCs from the stem cell graft donor, taken from the stem cell graft. The TCR sequence derives from a human donor who donated a stem cell graft to a child with Wiskott-Aldrich syndrome. CDR3 nucleotides: TGTGCCAGCAGTTTCGGGAGGGTAGGATACAATGAGCAGTTCTTC. Encoded protein: CASSFGRVGYNEQFF.